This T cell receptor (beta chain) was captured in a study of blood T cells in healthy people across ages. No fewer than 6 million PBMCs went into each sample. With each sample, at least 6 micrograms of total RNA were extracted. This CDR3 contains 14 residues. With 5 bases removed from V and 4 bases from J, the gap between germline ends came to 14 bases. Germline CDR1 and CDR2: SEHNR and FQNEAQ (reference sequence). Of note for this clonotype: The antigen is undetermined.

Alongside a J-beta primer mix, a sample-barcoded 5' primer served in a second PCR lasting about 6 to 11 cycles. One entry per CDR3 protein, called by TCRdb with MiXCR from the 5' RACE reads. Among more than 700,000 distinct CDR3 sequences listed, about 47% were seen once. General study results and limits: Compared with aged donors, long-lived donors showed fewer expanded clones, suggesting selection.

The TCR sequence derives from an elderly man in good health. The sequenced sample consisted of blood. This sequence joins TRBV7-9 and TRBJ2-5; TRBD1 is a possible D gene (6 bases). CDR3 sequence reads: CASSIRGTGETQYF. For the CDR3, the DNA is TGTGCCAGCAGCATAAGGGGGACGGGAGAGACCCAGTACTTC.